Following are 9 T cell receptor beta chains from one sample sequenced in a study of cytomegalovirus exposure and HLA in healthy donors. Some clones are missing from TCRdb's copy, which holds only in-frame ones; the method was immunoSEQ multiplex PCR. The data show about 150,000 clones, about 89% seen once. The specimen sequenced was PBMCs. These receptors originate from a woman younger than 30 in good health and CMV-seropositive.

The chain couples TRBV6-1 to TRBJ2-7; 8 positions agree with TRBD1. Trimming cost V 4 bases and J 6 bases; bases outside gene matches: 2. The CDR3 length is 12 residues. Per the germline V gene, CDR1 is MNHNS and CDR2 is SASEGT. The DNA for the CDR3 is TGTGCCAGCAGTGCCAGGGGGCGCGAGCAGTACTTC. Translation: CASSARGREQYF.

The chain links TRBV4-1 to TRBJ1-2; TRBD1 agrees at 7 bases. The CDR3 has 13 residues. Germline lookup yields CDR1 MGHRA and CDR2 YSYEKL. Germline trimming cut 2 bases from V and 4 bases from J; bases unmatched to any gene: 1. CDR3 bases: TGCGCCAGCAGCCAAAGGGACAGCTATGGCTACACCTTC. Protein sequence: CASSQRDSYGYTF.

The chain has TRBV4-1 and TRBJ2-1, with D maybe TRBD2 (6 bases). Germline lookup yields CDR1 MGHRA and CDR2 YSYEKL. Trimming left V 9 bases short and J 6 bases short, with 18 bases between. The CDR3 contains 14 residues. The CDR3 bases are TGCGCCAGTATGGGCGGGGACCGGATCAATGAGCAGTTCTTC. Translated, it gives CASMGGDRINEQFF.

The chain is built from TRBV30 and TRBJ2-3; maybe TRBD2 (6 bases). V was pared by 1 base and J by 1 base, with 18 bases between. Germline loops: CDR1 GTSNPN, CDR2 SVGIG (reference sequence). This CDR3 contains 17 residues. CDR3: CAWSEGIAEVGTDTQYF. The CDR3 region has the DNA TGTGCCTGGAGTGAGGGGATAGCGGAGGTTGGCACAGATACGCAGTATTTT.

This clone was counted only a few times. The chain combines TRBV11-2 with TRBJ2-1, with D unclear. V lost 1 base and J 9 bases, leaving 7 bases between the germline ends. The CDR3 length is 12 residues. The germline CDR1 and CDR2 sequences are SGHAT and FQNNGV. CDR3 region: CASSLGLGEQFF. Here the CDR3 DNA reads TGTGCCAGCAGCTTAGGACTCGGTGAGCAGTTCTTC.

The rearrangement uses TRBV10-3 and TRBJ2-7; perhaps TRBD2 as D (7 bases). This CDR3 region has 16 residues. The V gene lost 3 bases and the J gene lost 2 bases, with 17 bases spanning the gap. The germline gives CDR1 ENHRY, CDR2 SYGVKD. The CDR3 coding sequence is TGTGCCATCAGTGATAAGACTAGGGGGGGAACCTACGAGCAGTACTTC. Its protein is CAISDKTRGGTYEQYF.

The chain employs TRBV28 and TRBJ1-1, with 10 bases aligning to TRBD1. V shed 8 bases and J 3 bases; nucleotides not matched to a gene: 9. Per the germline V gene, CDR1 is MDHEN and CDR2 is SYDVKM. The CDR3 loop spans 15 amino acids. CDR3 region: CASGTGEGRDTEAFF. The CDR3 bases are TGTGCCAGCGGGACAGGGGAAGGGAGAGACACTGAAGCTTTCTTT.

On this clone itself: The identical CDR3 is also encoded by other nucleotide sequences in the sample. This rearrangement joins TRBV30 to TRBJ1-5; 7 bases are a match to TRBD1. The CDR3 has 13 amino acids. CDR1 is GTSNPN, CDR2 SVGIG, per germline (reference sequence). V gave up 5 bases and J gave up 4 bases; unmatched junction bases: 5. CDR3 in amino acids: CAWSGQPNQPQHF. CDR3 bases: TGTGCCTGGTCGGGACAGCCAAATCAGCCCCAGCATTTT. Drawing the rest from reference TRBV30 and TRBJ1-5, the complete variable domain is SQTIHQWPATLVQPVGSPLSLECTVEGTSNPNLYWYRQAAGRGLQLLFYSVGIGQISSEVPQNLSASRPQDRQFILSSKKLLLSDSGFYLCAWSGQPNQPQHFGDGTRLSIL.

V is TRBV7-8 and J is TRBJ2-5; TRBD2 matches at 7 bases. CDR1 SGHVS and CDR2 FQNEAQ come from the germline V gene. Losses at the gene ends were 4 bases for V and 1 base for J; bases not matched to a gene: 6. This CDR3 spans 15 amino acids. CDR3 residues: CASSWGGRTQETQYF. The CDR3 DNA is TGTGCCAGCAGCTGGGGGGGACGGACCCAAGAGACCCAGTACTTC.